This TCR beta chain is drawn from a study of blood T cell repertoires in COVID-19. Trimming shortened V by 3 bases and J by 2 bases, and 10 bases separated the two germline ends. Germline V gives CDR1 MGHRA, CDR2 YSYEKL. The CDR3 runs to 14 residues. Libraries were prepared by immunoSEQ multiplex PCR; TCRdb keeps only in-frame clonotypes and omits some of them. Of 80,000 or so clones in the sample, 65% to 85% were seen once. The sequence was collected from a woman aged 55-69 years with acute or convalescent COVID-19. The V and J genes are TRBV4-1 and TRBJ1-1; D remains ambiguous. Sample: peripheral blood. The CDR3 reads CASSHLAENTEAFF. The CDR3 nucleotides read TGCGCCAGCAGCCACCTAGCAGAAAACACTGAAGCTTTCTTT.